This T cell receptor beta chain was identified in a study of shared clonotypes between healthy human individuals. Study-wide results and limits: Clonotypes shared by all four sorted-subset donors had higher generation probabilities than non-shared clonotypes. Tissues were not sampled, only blood, and their repertoires likely differ.

CDR1 WSHSY and CDR2 SAAADI come from the germline V gene. CDR3 length: 14 amino acids. V lost 2 bases, J lost 6 bases, and 14 bases lay in between. This clone occurred once. What it recognizes is unknown. The material for each subset, its genomic DNA, was split evenly across several immunoSEQ plates. TCRdb keeps only in-frame clones here, not all; method: immunoSEQ multiplex PCR. The top ten hold around 0.61% of the sample, which has around 1.1 million clones, 78% seen once. The receptor was derived from a man younger than 35 in good health. Some clones in this sample may be carry-over from other donors' samples. The chain employs TRBV10-2 and TRBJ2-7; maybe TRBD2 (5 bases). The sequencing sample was made of memory CD4+ T cells from PBMCs. Sample subset: CD45RA-negative fraction. CDR3: CASSEVRSRGEQYF. CDR3 coding DNA: TGCGCCAGCAGTGAGGTCAGGTCCCGGGGCGAGCAGTACTTC.